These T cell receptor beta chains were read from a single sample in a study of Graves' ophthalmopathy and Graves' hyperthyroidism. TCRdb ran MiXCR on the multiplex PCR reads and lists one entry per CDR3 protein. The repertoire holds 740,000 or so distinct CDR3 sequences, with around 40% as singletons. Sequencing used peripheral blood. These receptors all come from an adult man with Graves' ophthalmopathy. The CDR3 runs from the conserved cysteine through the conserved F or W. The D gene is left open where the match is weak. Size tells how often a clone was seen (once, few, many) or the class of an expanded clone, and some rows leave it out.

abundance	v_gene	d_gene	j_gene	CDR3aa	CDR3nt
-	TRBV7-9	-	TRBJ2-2	CASTSVGELFF	TGTGCCAGCACCTCAGTCGGGGAGCTGTTTTTT
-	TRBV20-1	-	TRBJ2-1	CSARGRERENEQFF	TGCAGTGCTAGAGGACGGGAAAGAGAGAATGAGCAGTTCTTC
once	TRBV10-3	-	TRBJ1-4	CASSQQNRNEKLFF	TGTGCCAGCAGTCAACAGAATCGGAATGAAAAACTGTTTTTT
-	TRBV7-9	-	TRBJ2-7	CASSLYPNYEQYF	TGTGCCAGCAGCTTATACCCGAACTACGAGCAGTACTTC
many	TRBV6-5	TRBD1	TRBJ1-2	CASRQGQLGTNYGYTF	TGTGCCAGCAGACAGGGACAGTTGGGGACTAACTATGGCTACACCTTC
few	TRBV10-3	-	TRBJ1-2	CASIGGATSYGYTF	TGTGCCAGCATCGGGGGAGCTACAAGCTATGGCTACACCTTC
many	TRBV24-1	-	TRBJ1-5	CASGPRAGNQPQHF	TGTGCCAGCGGGCCGAGGGCAGGGAATCAGCCCCAGCATTTT
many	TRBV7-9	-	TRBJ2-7	CASSFGDVIYEQYF	TGTGCCAGCAGCTTCGGGGACGTAATCTACGAGCAGTACTTC
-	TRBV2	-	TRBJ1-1	CASSLGDTGGSEAFF	TGTGCCAGCAGCCTAGGGGACACGGGGGGTTCTGAAGCTTTCTTT
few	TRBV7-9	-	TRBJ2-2	CAEPGGSYTGELFF	TGTGCGGAGCCCGGAGGCAGCTACACCGGGGAGCTGTTTTTT
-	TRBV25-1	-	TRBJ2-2	CATAGFLGELFF	TGTGCTACGGCAGGGTTCCTCGGGGAGCTGTTTTTT
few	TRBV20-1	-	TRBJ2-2	CSAIRENTGELFF	TGCAGTGCTATCAGGGAGAACACCGGGGAGCTGTTTTTT
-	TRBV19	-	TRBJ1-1	CAWSVPPYGVSNTEAFF	TGTGCCTGGAGTGTACCCCCCTATGGAGTTTCGAACACTGAAGCTTTCTTT
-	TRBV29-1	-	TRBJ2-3	CSVGRARGFTDTQYF	TGCAGCGTCGGCCGGGCCAGGGGTTTCACAGATACGCAGTATTTT
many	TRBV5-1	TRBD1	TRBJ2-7	CASRPTGQAYEQYF	TGCGCCAGCAGGCCCACGGGACAGGCCTACGAGCAGTACTTC
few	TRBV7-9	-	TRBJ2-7	CASSRRIPGEQYF	TGTGCCAGCAGCCGCCGTATCCCTGGGGAGCAGTACTTC
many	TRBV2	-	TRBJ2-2	CASTTAGELFF	TGTGCCAGCACAACCGCTGGGGAGCTGTTTTTT
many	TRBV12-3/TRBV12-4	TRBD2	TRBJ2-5	CASSWTSGGGETQYF	TGTGCCAGCAGTTGGACTAGCGGGGGAGGAGAGACCCAGTACTTC
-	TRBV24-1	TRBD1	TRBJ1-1	CATSDPGTESNEAFF	TGTGCCACCAGTGACCCAGGGACAGAATCGAATGAAGCTTTCTTT
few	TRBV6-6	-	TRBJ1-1	CASRTHTANTEAFF	TGTGCCAGCAGAACGCACACCGCGAACACTGAAGCTTTCTTT
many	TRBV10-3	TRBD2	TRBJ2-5	CAISEEASGRAETQYF	TGTGCCATCAGTGAGGAGGCCAGCGGGAGGGCAGAGACCCAGTACTTC
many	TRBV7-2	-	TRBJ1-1	CASSVGEDHTEAFF	TGTGCCAGCAGTGTGGGGGAGGACCACACTGAAGCTTTCTTT
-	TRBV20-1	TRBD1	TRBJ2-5	CSVDVTGGLVKTQYF	TGCAGTGTCGATGTGACAGGGGGCCTGGTGAAGACCCAGTACTTC
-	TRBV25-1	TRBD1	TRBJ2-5	CASSLALGQGDTQETQYF	TGTGCCAGCAGCTTAGCCCTGGGACAGGGAGATACCCAAGAGACCCAGTACTTC
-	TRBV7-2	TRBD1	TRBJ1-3	CASSKGQGSGNTIYF	TGTGCCAGCAGCAAGGGACAGGGATCTGGAAACACCATATATTTT
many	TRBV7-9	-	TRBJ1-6	CASSLATGNSPLHF	TGTGCCAGCAGCTTAGCTACAGGGAACTCACCCCTCCACTTT
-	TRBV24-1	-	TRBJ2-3	CATSDRATDTQYF	TGTGCCACCAGTGACCGGGCCACAGATACGCAGTATTTT
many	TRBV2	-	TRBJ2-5	CASSEFRGGVRETQYF	TGTGCCAGCAGTGAATTTCGGGGTGGGGTGCGAGAGACCCAGTACTTC
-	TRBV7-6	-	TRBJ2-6	CASSQLTF	TGTGCCAGCAGCCAACTGACTTTC
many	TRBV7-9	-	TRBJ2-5	CASSFQETQYF	TGTGCCAGCAGTTTCCAAGAGACCCAGTACTTC
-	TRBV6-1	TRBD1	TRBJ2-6	CASSSTGGSGANVLTF	TGTGCCAGCAGTTCGACAGGGGGCTCTGGGGCCAACGTCCTGACTTTC
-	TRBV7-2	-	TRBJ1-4	CASSISVPLPNEKLFF	TGTGCCAGCAGCATTAGCGTCCCCCTTCCCAATGAAAAACTGTTTTTT
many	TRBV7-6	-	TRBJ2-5	CASSSGHSQETQYF	TGTGCCAGCAGCTCAGGCCACAGTCAAGAGACCCAGTACTTC
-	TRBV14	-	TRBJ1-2	CASSQDDGGLWYGYTF	TGTGCCAGCAGCCAAGATGACGGGGGCCTGTGGTATGGCTACACCTTC
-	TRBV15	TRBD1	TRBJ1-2	CATSTRTGDGYTF	TGTGCCACCAGCACCCGGACAGGGGATGGCTACACCTTC
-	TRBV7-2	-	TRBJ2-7	CASSLSGTRDYEQYF	TGTGCCAGCAGCTTATCAGGGACACGAGACTACGAGCAGTACTTC
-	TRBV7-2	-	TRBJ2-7	CASSSPGSLYEQYF	TGTGCCAGCAGTTCGCCTGGGTCCCTCTACGAGCAGTACTTC
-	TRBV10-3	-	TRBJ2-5	CASSSATGLGGETQYF	TGTGCCAGCAGTTCAGCCACGGGCCTCGGGGGAGAGACCCAGTACTTC
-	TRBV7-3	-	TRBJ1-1	CASNQRTEAFF	TGTGCCAGCAACCAACGTACTGAAGCTTTCTTT
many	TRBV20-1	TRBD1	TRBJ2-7	CSARGQGWYEQYF	TGCAGTGCTCGAGGACAGGGGTGGTACGAGCAGTACTTC
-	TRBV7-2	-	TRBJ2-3	CASSWPSTSTDTQYF	TGTGCCAGCAGCTGGCCCTCTACATCCACAGATACGCAGTATTTT
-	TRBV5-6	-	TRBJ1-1	CASSLGGDTMNTEAFF	TGTGCCAGCAGCTTGGGGGGCGACACTATGAACACTGAAGCTTTCTTT
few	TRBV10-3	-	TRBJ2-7	CASSDGYGDYEQYF	TGTGCCAGCAGTGATGGGTACGGGGACTACGAGCAGTACTTC
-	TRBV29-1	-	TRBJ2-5	CSVELQGETQYF	TGCAGCGTTGAGTTGCAAGGAGAGACCCAGTACTTC
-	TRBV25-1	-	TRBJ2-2	CASRPTGNTGELFF	TGTGCCAGCAGGCCGACAGGGAACACCGGGGAGCTGTTTTTT
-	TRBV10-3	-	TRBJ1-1	CAISDSYTEAFF	TGTGCCATCAGTGATTCCTACACTGAAGCTTTCTTT
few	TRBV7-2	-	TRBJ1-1	CASSLDPARASEAFF	TGTGCCAGCAGCTTAGACCCGGCCAGGGCGTCTGAAGCTTTCTTT
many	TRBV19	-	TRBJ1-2	CASSISGGDYGYTF	TGTGCCAGTAGTATCAGCGGAGGGGACTATGGCTACACCTTC
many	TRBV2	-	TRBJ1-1	CAIARDGRTEAFF	TGTGCCATCGCCCGGGACGGACGCACTGAAGCTTTCTTT
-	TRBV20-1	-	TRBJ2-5	CSASSLRAGIEETQYF	TGCAGTGCTAGTTCCCTGCGGGCGGGGATAGAAGAGACCCAGTACTTC
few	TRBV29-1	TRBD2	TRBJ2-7	CSARDYSYGQYF	TGCAGTGCACGGGACTACTCCTACGGGCAGTACTTC
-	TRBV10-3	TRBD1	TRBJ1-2	CAISPGQGDGYTF	TGTGCCATCAGTCCGGGACAGGGGGATGGCTACACCTTC
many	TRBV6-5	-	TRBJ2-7	CASTFGLSYEQYF	TGTGCCAGCACCTTCGGACTGAGCTACGAGCAGTACTTC
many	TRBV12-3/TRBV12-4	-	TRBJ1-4	CASSKALGEKLFF	TGTGCCAGCAGCAAGGCCTTGGGTGAAAAACTGTTTTTT
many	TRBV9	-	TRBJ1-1	CASSGNSGPDTEAFF	TGTGCCAGCAGCGGGAACTCAGGGCCGGACACTGAAGCTTTCTTT
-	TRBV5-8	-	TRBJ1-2	CASSPFRRDAGYTF	TGTGCCAGCAGCCCCTTTAGACGGGATGCTGGCTACACCTTC
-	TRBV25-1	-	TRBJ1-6	CAWKAVQGSGSPLHF	TGTGCCTGGAAGGCGGTTCAGGGTTCGGGATCACCCCTCCACTTT
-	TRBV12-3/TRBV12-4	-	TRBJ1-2	CASSQKQGLGYTF	TGTGCCAGCAGCCAGAAACAGGGACTTGGCTACACCTTC
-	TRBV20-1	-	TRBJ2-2	CSARVGTNTGELFF	TGCAGTGCTAGAGTCGGTACGAACACCGGGGAGCTGTTTTTT
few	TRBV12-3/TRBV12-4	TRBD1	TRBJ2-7	CASRSGTGDYEQYF	TGTGCCAGCAGATCCGGGACAGGGGACTACGAGCAGTACTTC